These 5 T cell receptor beta chains were sequenced from one sample in a study of cytomegalovirus exposure and HLA in healthy donors. Primers for the PCR totalled 60 Vbeta and 13 Jbeta. Some clones are missing from TCRdb's copy, which holds only in-frame ones; the method was immunoSEQ multiplex PCR. The table lists about 130,000 clones, roughly 79% of them singletons. Sequenced sample: PBMCs. Receptors were obtained from a man younger than 30 in good health and CMV-seronegative.

The rearrangement links TRBV9 to TRBJ1-4; TRBD1 might be the D (6 bases). The germline gives CDR1 SGDLS, CDR2 YYNGEE. This CDR3 has 14 residues. Deletions cut 4 bases from V and 8 bases from J, with 15 bases between. CDR3 amino acids: CASSPIQGSEKLFF. Written as DNA, the CDR3 is TGTGCCAGCAGCCCAATACAGGGTTCGGAAAAACTGTTTTTT.

This clone came up a few times. The chain couples TRBV6-4 to TRBJ2-3; perhaps TRBD1 as D (6 bases). The V gene lost 3 bases and the J gene lost 2 bases, with 12 bases spanning the gap. CDR1 is MRHNA, CDR2 SNTAGT, per germline. The CDR3 contains 15 residues. The DNA for the CDR3 is TGTGCCAGCAGTGAAGGGGCAGGGGACACAGATACGCAGTATTTT. Translating gives CASSEGAGDTDTQYF.

The chain recombines TRBV27 with TRBJ2-3; unclear D gene. The CDR3 has 15 amino acids. Per germline, CDR1 MNHEY and CDR2 SMNVEV (reference sequence). The ends were cut back, 0 bases at V and 1 base at J, with 8 bases in the middle. The CDR3 bases are TGTGCCAGCAGTTTATCATCTTCCGGCACAGATACGCAGTATTTT. This translates into CASSLSSSGTDTQYF.

The chain combines TRBV19 with TRBJ1-4; D not certain. The CDR3 is made up of 15 amino acids. Trimming removed 5 bases from V and 3 bases from J, with 13 bases in between. The germline gives CDR1 LNHDA, CDR2 SQIVND (reference sequence). The CDR3 DNA is TGTGCCAGTAGTCATTCTACAGAGTCTAATGAAAAACTGTTTTTT. Translated: CASSHSTESNEKLFF.

The rearrangement uses TRBV7-8 and TRBJ2-1; the D is unclear. The V gene's germline CDR1 is SGHVS and CDR2 FQNEAQ. V was pared by 7 bases and J by 7 bases, with 14 bases between. The CDR3 spans 13 residues. In DNA form, the CDR3 reads TGTGCCAGCACCCTCGGTCTAGGAAATGAGCAGTTCTTC. The encoded protein is CASTLGLGNEQFF.